This note documents a single T cell receptor (beta chain) sequence. Its antigen is unknown. As it was prepared, the TCRbeta library received unique molecular identifiers. TCRdb re-analysed the PCR reads in MiXCR, keeping a single row per CDR3 protein. The repertoire has about 350,000 distinct CDR3 sequences, around 16% of them found once; the top ten carry about 41%. The data belong to a study of T-cell reconstitution after alpha-beta-depleted transplantation in children. Study-wide results and limits: Certain patients had high TCRbeta diversity at day 60, and it came from recipient T cells and thymic progenitors that survived. T-cell numbers and diversity, one year after transplant, stemmed largely from T cells that were newly produced. The origin of alpha-beta T cells about two months after transplant was reportedly several hundred expanded graft clones.

The CDR3 is made up of 14 amino acids. Germline V CDR1 and CDR2: SGHAT, FQDESV (reference sequence). The trim removed 6 bases at V and 7 bases at J, leaving 9 bases unmatched. The chain is built from TRBV11-1 and TRBJ2-1, with 7 bases fitting TRBD1. Sequenced material: PBMCs, mostly from graft donor cells, taken 360 days after TCRalphabeta/CD19-depleted stem cell transplant. The TCR was taken from a male patient aged 2-15 years who had a stem cell transplant for acute lymphoblastic leukemia, so the T cells may come from the graft donor. CDR3 sequence reads: CASRTGPLPNEQFF. As DNA, the CDR3 is TGTGCCAGCAGGACAGGGCCCCTTCCGAATGAGCAGTTCTTC.